This is a list of T cell receptor beta chains from one sample in a study of T-cell reconstitution after alpha-beta-depleted transplantation in children. TCRdb re-analysed the PCR reads in MiXCR, keeping a single row per CDR3 protein. The sample lists approximately 510,000 distinct CDR3 sequences; about 16% were seen once. The starting material was PBMCs from the stem cell graft donor, obtained from the stem cell graft. The receptors were gathered from a human donor who donated a stem cell graft to a child with acute lymphoblastic leukemia. Both conserved end residues are part of each CDR3. D genes are given only for firm matches. The size field is filled for only some rows; it gives once, few, many or a size class.

d_gene	v_gene	abundance	j_gene	CDR3aa	CDR3nt
.	TRBV2	.	TRBJ1-1	CASSEWYVNTEAFF	TGTGCCAGCAGTGAATGGTACGTGAACACTGAAGCTTTCTTT
TRBD1	TRBV12-3/TRBV12-4	.	TRBJ1-5	CASLGQPHQPQHF	TGTGCCAGCCTGGGACAGCCCCATCAGCCCCAGCATTTT
TRBD2	TRBV10-3	.	TRBJ2-2	CAISFPSSAGGPNTGELFF	TGTGCCATCAGCTTCCCCTCTTCGGCGGGAGGGCCAAACACCGGGGAGCTGTTTTTT
.	TRBV29-1	.	TRBJ2-1	CSVEKQGNEQFF	TGCAGCGTTGAAAAACAGGGCAATGAGCAGTTCTTC
.	TRBV7-9	.	TRBJ2-7	CASSDRSLEQYF	TGTGCCAGCAGCGACCGGAGCTTGGAGCAGTACTTC
TRBD2	TRBV3-1	.	TRBJ2-2	CASSQDRDSGDTGELFF	TGTGCCAGCAGCCAAGATCGGGATAGCGGGGACACCGGGGAGCTGTTTTTT
.	TRBV24-1	.	TRBJ2-5	CATSASMQETQYF	TGTGCCACCAGTGCCAGCATGCAAGAGACCCAGTACTTC
.	TRBV27	.	TRBJ2-3	CASRPGLPHTQYF	TGTGCCAGCAGGCCCGGACTACCCCACACGCAGTATTTT
.	TRBV14	few	TRBJ2-7	CASSHALSPYEQYF	TGTGCCAGCAGCCACGCTCTTTCCCCCTACGAGCAGTACTTC
TRBD1	TRBV18	.	TRBJ2-6	CASSLTGGKWYGSGANVLTF	TGTGCCAGCTCATTAACAGGGGGAAAATGGTACGGCTCTGGGGCCAACGTCCTGACTTTC
.	TRBV27	.	TRBJ2-1	CASTTPNRGGEQFF	TGTGCCAGCACCACTCCGAACAGGGGAGGTGAGCAGTTCTTC
TRBD1	TRBV5-6	few	TRBJ1-1	CASSLGLGQLNTEAFF	TGTGCCAGCAGCTTGGGACTGGGACAGCTGAACACTGAAGCTTTCTTT